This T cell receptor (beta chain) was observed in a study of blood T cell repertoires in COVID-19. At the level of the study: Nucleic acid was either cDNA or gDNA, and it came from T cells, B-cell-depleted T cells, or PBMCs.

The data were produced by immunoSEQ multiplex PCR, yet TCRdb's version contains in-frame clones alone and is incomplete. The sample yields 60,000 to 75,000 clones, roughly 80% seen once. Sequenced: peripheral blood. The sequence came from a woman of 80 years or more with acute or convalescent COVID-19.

CDR3 loop: CATSRDRQAEAFF. Written as DNA, the CDR3 is TGTGCCACCAGCAGAGATCGGCAGGCTGAAGCTTTCTTT. This rearrangement joins TRBV15 to TRBJ1-1; the D is unclear. Germline values: CDR1 LNHNV, CDR2 YYDKDF (reference sequence). CDR3 length: 13 residues. Trimming left V 0 bases short and J 6 bases short, with 8 bases between.